Following are 17 T cell receptor beta chains from one sample sequenced in a study of T cell changes during pregnancy in multiple sclerosis. Some clones are missing from TCRdb's copy, which holds only in-frame ones; the method was immunoSEQ multiplex PCR. The sample records tens of thousands of clones, roughly 92% being singletons. The starting material was peripheral blood, obtained in the second trimester of pregnancy. Receptors originate from a female donor with multiple sclerosis, enrolled in a pregnancy study.

The V call is TRBV25-1, the J call TRBJ2-5; maybe TRBD2 (7 bases). V lost 1 base and J 4 bases, leaving 10 bases between the germline ends. The CDR3 is made up of 14 amino acids. Germline V CDR1 and CDR2: MGHDK, SYGVNS. DNA for the CDR3: TGTGCCAGCAGTGAATGGGGGGGCACAGAGACCCAGTACTTC. It is translated as CASSEWGGTETQYF.

The chain has TRBV10-3 and TRBJ1-1, with TRBD1 identical over 7 bases. CDR3 size: 16 residues. Germline loops: CDR1 ENHRY, CDR2 SYGVKD. The trim removed 3 bases at V and 5 bases at J, leaving 12 bases unmatched. Written as DNA, the CDR3 is TGTGCCATCAGTGATTCCGCACAGGGGAAGGGGACTGAAGCTTTCTTT. Translation: CAISDSAQGKGTEAFF.

J is TRBJ1-1 and V is TRBV10-3; D is undetermined. The CDR3 spans 13 residues. The V and J ends lost 7 bases and 4 bases respectively, with 13 bases between them. Germline loops: CDR1 ENHRY, CDR2 SYGVKD. The CDR3, as DNA: TGTGCCATCAAGGCTCATTCGGGCACTGAAGCTTTCTTT. Its protein is CAIKAHSGTEAFF.

The genes are TRBV6-1 and TRBJ1-1, with no clear D. Trimming took 6 bases from V and 3 from J, leaving 11 bases between them. CDR1 MNHNS and CDR2 SASEGT come from the germline V gene. This CDR3 is 13 amino acids long. In nucleotides, the CDR3 is TGTGCCAGCAGCACCCGCGGGGACACTGAAGCTTTCTTT. Its protein is CASSTRGDTEAFF.

The J gene is TRBJ2-1, the V gene TRBV4-1; 10 bases map to TRBD1. Germline assignment: CDR1 MGHRA and CDR2 YSYEKL. Trimming removed 4 bases from V and 5 bases from J; junction bases left unmatched: 20. This CDR3 is 20 amino acids long. CDR3 sequence: CASSRAGTGENRFRNNEQFF. The CDR3 coding sequence is TGCGCCAGCAGCCGAGCCGGGACAGGGGAAAATCGATTCAGAAACAATGAGCAGTTCTTC.

This clone was recorded once. The chain has TRBV10-1 and TRBJ2-4; 8 bases match TRBD1. With V trimmed by 9 bases and J by 3 bases, 4 bases remained unmatched. The CDR3 covers 13 residues. The V gene's germline CDR1 is WNHNN and CDR2 SYGVQD (reference sequence). CDR3 residues: CARETGGKNIQYF. CDR3 DNA: TGCGCCAGGGAAACAGGGGGCAAAAACATTCAGTACTTC.

The J gene is TRBJ1-1, the V gene TRBV30; no clear D gene. Trimming left V 0 bases short and J 3 bases short, with 11 bases between. CDR3 length equals 14 residues. Germline V gives CDR1 GTSNPN, CDR2 SVGIG (reference sequence). The CDR3 here is CAWSVWVGDTEAFF. CDR3 coding DNA: TGTGCCTGGAGTGTATGGGTCGGGGACACTGAAGCTTTCTTT.

This chain links TRBV11-2 with TRBJ2-3; perhaps TRBD2 as D (5 bases). V lost 3 bases and J 3 bases, leaving 7 bases between the germline ends. The CDR3 loop spans 13 amino acids. In germline, CDR1 is SGHAT, CDR2 FQNNGV. The DNA for the CDR3 is TGTGCCAGCAGCTTCTGGAGGACAGATACGCAGTATTTT. Residues: CASSFWRTDTQYF. Full variable domain (outside the CDR3, taken from reference TRBV11-2 and TRBJ2-3): EAGVAQSPRYKIIEKRQSVAFWCNPISGHATLYWYQQILGQGPKLLIQFQNNGVVDDSQLPKDRFSAERLKGVDSTLKIQPAKLEDSAVYLCASSFWRTDTQYFGPGTRLTVL.

The rearrangement joins TRBV18 to TRBJ1-3; 7 nucleotides align to TRBD1. The CDR3 consists of 17 residues. Looked up from germline, CDR1 is KGHSH and CDR2 is LQKENI. The junction had 10 bases not matched to a gene; V was cut back by 5 bases and J by 0 bases. The CDR3, as DNA: TGTGCCAGCTCAAAGGCAACAGGGGCCCTCTCTGGAAACACCATATATTTT. Its protein product is CASSKATGALSGNTIYF.

This sequence joins TRBV25-1 and TRBJ1-1; D not certain. Germline V lookup: CDR1 MGHDK, CDR2 SYGVNS. The V end lost 3 bases, the J end lost 1 base, and 6 bases lay between the germline ends. The CDR3 is 13 residues long. Here the CDR3 reads CASSDGGNTEAFF. The DNA of the CDR3 is TGTGCCAGCAGTGATGGAGGGAACACTGAAGCTTTCTTT. Using reference TRBV25-1 and TRBJ1-1 for the parts outside the CDR3, the full variable domain is EADIYQTPRYLVIGTGKKITLECSQTMGHDKMYWYQQDPGMELHLIHYSYGVNSTEKGDLSSESTVSRIRTEHFPLTLESARPSHTSQYLCASSDGGNTEAFFGQGTRLTVV.

The J gene is TRBJ2-2, the V gene TRBV9; 7 nucleotides agree with TRBD2. The CDR3 is 15 amino acids. Germline lookup yields CDR1 SGDLS and CDR2 YYNGEE. The V gene end was trimmed by 0 bases and the J gene end by 3 bases; junction bases not matched to a gene: 2. The CDR3 DNA follows: TGTGCCAGCAGCGTAGGCCTAGCGGACACCGGGGAGCTGTTTTTT. This sequence encodes CASSVGLADTGELFF. The full variable domain, its missing parts supplied by reference TRBV9 and TRBJ2-2, is DSGVTQTPKHLITATGQRVTLRCSPRSGDLSVYWYQQSLDQGLQFLIQYYNGEERAKGNILERFSAQQFPDLHSELNLSSLELGDSALYFCASSVGLADTGELFFGEGSRLTVL.

This clone was seen only once. The DNA of the CDR3 is TGTGCCAGCTCAGCCAATTACAGAGATTCACCCCTCCACTTT. Translation: CASSANYRDSPLHF. This chain uses TRBV18 with TRBJ1-6; no clear D gene. The CDR3 consists of 14 residues. Germline-derived CDR1 and CDR2 are KGHSH and LQKENI. Trimming took off 5 bases at V and 8 bases at J, with 13 bases between the two ends.

The chain recombines TRBV5-1 with TRBJ1-2, with D unresolved. Trimming took off 0 bases at V and 4 bases at J, with 13 bases between the two ends. CDR1 SGHRS and CDR2 YFSETQ come from the germline V gene. CDR3 length equals 15 residues. The CDR3 sequence: CASSLATSPSYGYTF. CDR3 nucleotide sequence: TGCGCCAGCAGCTTGGCTACGTCCCCGTCCTATGGCTACACCTTC.

The chain joins TRBV9 to TRBJ2-1, with D possibly TRBD1 on 6 matching bases. Trimming pared 3 bases from V and 8 bases from J, leaving 15 bases between. The CDR3 loop spans 14 amino acids. CDR1 is SGDLS and CDR2 is YYNGEE in the germline V gene. The CDR3 DNA reads TGTGCCAGCAGCGGCGGACAGATTAGGGATGAGCAGTTCTTC. Translation gives CASSGGQIRDEQFF.

The V gene is TRBV12-5, the J gene TRBJ2-3; weak D call: TRBD2 (6 bases). The germline V and J ends were trimmed by 0 bases and 1 base, with 14 bases remaining between them. This CDR3 has 17 residues. Germline-derived CDR1 and CDR2 are LGHNT and FRNRAP. CDR3 bases: TGTGCTAGTGGTTTGGTACGATTCGGCGGGGGCACAGATACGCAGTATTTT. This sequence encodes CASGLVRFGGGTDTQYF.

The V call is TRBV9, the J call TRBJ2-7; 7 bases match TRBD1. V was pared by 3 bases and J by 5 bases, with 8 bases of the junction left unmatched. The length of the CDR3 is 14 residues. Germline CDR1 is SGDLS and CDR2 is YYNGEE. CDR3 region: CASSAETGYNEQYF. The CDR3 bases are TGTGCCAGCAGCGCGGAGACAGGGTACAACGAGCAGTACTTC.

The chain is built from TRBV28 and TRBJ1-2, with D unclear. Germline CDR1 reads MDHEN; CDR2 reads SYDVKM. The V end was cut by 5 bases, the J end by 5 bases, with 15 bases between. The CDR3 extends over 14 amino acids. In DNA form, the CDR3 reads TGTGCCAGCAGTCCACGGGAGGGAGGGTATGGCTACACCTTC. The encoded protein is CASSPREGGYGYTF.